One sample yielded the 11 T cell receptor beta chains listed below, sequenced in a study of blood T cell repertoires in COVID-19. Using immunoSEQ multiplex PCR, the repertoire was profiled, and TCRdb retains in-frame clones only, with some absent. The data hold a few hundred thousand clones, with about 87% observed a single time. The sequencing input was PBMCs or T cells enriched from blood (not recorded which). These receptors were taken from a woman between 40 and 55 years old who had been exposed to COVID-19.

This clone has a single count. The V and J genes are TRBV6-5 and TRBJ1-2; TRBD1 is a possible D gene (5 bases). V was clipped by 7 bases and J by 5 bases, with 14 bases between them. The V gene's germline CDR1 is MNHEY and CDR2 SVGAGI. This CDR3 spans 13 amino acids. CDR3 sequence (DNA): TGTGCCAGCACCCGGGGGGGTCTGTATGGCTACACCTTC. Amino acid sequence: CASTRGGLYGYTF.

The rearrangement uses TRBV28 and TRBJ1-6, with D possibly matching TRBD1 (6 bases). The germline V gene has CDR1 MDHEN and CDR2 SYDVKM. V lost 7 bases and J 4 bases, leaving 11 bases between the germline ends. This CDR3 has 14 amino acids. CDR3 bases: TGTGCCAGCACTAGGACAGTTTATAATTCACCCCTCCACTTT. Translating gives CASTRTVYNSPLHF.

The CDR3 DNA reads as TGCGCCAGCAGCTTGGATCAGCGTCTTAACGCCGGGGAGCTGTTTTTT. Its translation is CASSLDQRLNAGELFF. The gene calls are TRBV5-1 and TRBJ2-2; no firm D call. This CDR3 spans 16 amino acids. The germline gives CDR1 SGHRS, CDR2 YFSETQ. V dropped 0 bases and J dropped 6 bases, with 15 bases sitting between them. The full variable domain, completed using reference TRBV5-1 and TRBJ2-2, is KAGVTQTPRYLIKTRGQQVTLSCSPISGHRSVSWYQQTPGQGLQFLFEYFSETQRNKGNFPGRFSGRQFSNSRSEMNVSTLELGDSALYLCASSLDQRLNAGELFFGEGSRLTVL.

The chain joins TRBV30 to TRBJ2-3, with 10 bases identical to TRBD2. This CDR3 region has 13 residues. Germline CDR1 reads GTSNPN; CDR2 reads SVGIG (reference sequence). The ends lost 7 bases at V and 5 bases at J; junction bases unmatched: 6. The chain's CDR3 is CASTSGMGDTQYF. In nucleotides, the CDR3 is TGTGCCTCTACTAGCGGGATGGGAGATACGCAGTATTTT.

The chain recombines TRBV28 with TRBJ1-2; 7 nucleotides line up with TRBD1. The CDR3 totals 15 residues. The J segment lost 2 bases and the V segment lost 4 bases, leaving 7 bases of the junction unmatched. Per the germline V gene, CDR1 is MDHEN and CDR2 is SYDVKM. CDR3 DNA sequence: TGTGCCAGCAGTTCCCCGGGACAGAGGAACTATGGCTACACCTTC. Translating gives CASSSPGQRNYGYTF.

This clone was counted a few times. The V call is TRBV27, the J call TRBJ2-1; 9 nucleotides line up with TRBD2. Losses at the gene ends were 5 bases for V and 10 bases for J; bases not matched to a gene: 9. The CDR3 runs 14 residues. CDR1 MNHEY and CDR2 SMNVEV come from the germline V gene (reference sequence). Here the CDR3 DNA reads TGTGCCAGCAGTATAACGGGACTAGCAAAGGAGCAGTTCTTC. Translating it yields CASSITGLAKEQFF.

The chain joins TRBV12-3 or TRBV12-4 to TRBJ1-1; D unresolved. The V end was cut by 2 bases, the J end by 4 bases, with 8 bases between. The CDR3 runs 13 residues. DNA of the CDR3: TGTGCCAGCAGTTTACTAGTGTCCACTGAAGCTTTCTTT. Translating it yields CASSLLVSTEAFF.

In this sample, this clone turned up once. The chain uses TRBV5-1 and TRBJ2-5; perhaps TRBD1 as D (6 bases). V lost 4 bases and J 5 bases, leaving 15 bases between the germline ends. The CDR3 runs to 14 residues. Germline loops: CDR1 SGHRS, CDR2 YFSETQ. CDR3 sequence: CASSVGGGYETQYF. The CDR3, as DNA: TGCGCCAGCAGCGTTGGTGGGGGCTACGAGACCCAGTACTTC.

CDR3 protein: CAISESNSVRVNYGYTF. CDR3 bases: TGTGCCATCAGTGAGTCGAATTCGGTCAGGGTTAACTATGGCTACACCTTC. The rearrangement uses TRBV10-3 and TRBJ1-2; TRBD1 is a possible D gene (5 bases). The CDR3 covers 17 residues. Germline values: CDR1 ENHRY, CDR2 SYGVKD. V dropped 0 bases and J dropped 1 base, with 15 bases sitting between them.

The CDR3 region is CASSLGQSYGYTF. As DNA, the CDR3 is TGTGCCAGCAGCTTAGGACAAAGCTATGGCTACACCTTC. The chain couples TRBV11-2 to TRBJ1-2; D is unclear. Germline assignment: CDR1 SGHAT and CDR2 FQNNGV. Trimming cost V 1 base and J 4 bases, with 7 bases left between them. The CDR3 has 13 residues. Full variable domain (missing parts from reference TRBV11-2 and TRBJ1-2): EAGVAQSPRYKIIEKRQSVAFWCNPISGHATLYWYQQILGQGPKLLIQFQNNGVVDDSQLPKDRFSAERLKGVDSTLKIQPAKLEDSAVYLCASSLGQSYGYTFGSGTRLTVV.

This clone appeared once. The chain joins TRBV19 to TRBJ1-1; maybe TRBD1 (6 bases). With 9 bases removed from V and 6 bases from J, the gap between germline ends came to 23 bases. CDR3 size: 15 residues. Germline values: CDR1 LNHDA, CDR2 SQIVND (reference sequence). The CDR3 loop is CASLQGRGLGAEAFF. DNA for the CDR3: TGTGCCAGCCTCCAGGGGAGGGGACTGGGCGCTGAAGCTTTCTTT.